Following are 14 T cell receptor beta chains from one sample sequenced in a study of T cells in localized non-small cell lung cancer. TCRdb's table, derived via immunoSEQ multiplex PCR, lists solely in-frame clones and lacks some. The sample has about 53,000 clones, approximately 88% seen once. This specimen was peripheral blood mononuclear cells, taken before any cancer treatment. The receptors stem from a man aged 35-69 years with stage III lung adenocarcinoma.

The chain employs TRBV5-6 and TRBJ2-5, with TRBD2 matching over 9 bases. This CDR3 contains 15 residues. Germline V CDR1 and CDR2: SGHDT, YYEEEE. V was clipped by 2 bases and J by 1 base; unmatched bases: 3. CDR3 nucleotide sequence: TGTGCCAGCAGCTTAGCGGGGGGACTCCAAGAGACCCAGTACTTC. This codes for CASSLAGGLQETQYF.

The rearrangement joins TRBV5-8 to TRBJ2-7; D is perhaps TRBD2 (5 bases). This CDR3 contains 13 residues. Trimming took 1 base from V and 3 from J, leaving 8 bases between them. CDR1 and CDR2 (germline): SGHTS, YDEGEE. The DNA for the CDR3 is TGTGCCAGCAGCTTGAGCGGTGTCTACGAGCAGTACTTC. Protein: CASSLSGVYEQYF.

The chain recombines TRBV6-1 with TRBJ2-3, with a weak D call TRBD2 (6 bases). V lost 6 bases, J lost 1 base, and 11 bases lay in between. The CDR3 has 14 amino acids. CDR1 and CDR2 (germline): MNHNS, SASEGT. The CDR3 DNA sequence: TGTGCCAGCAGCACGGGACTCCGCACAGATACGCAGTATTTT. Its protein is CASSTGLRTDTQYF.

The chain links TRBV28 to TRBJ2-5; D is possibly TRBD1 (6 bases). V gave up 7 bases and J gave up 3 bases, with 12 bases separating them. The germline CDR1 and CDR2 sequences are MDHEN and SYDVKM. CDR3 length: 13 amino acids. CDR3 protein: CASNPTGKETQYF. In DNA form, the CDR3 reads TGTGCCAGCAACCCAACAGGGAAAGAGACCCAGTACTTC.

This clone was observed a single time. The V call is TRBV6-6, the J call TRBJ1-2; 7 bases are shared with TRBD1. Germline CDR1 is MNHNY and CDR2 is SVGAGI (reference sequence). This CDR3 is 14 amino acids long. V was pared by 0 bases and J by 6 bases, with 4 bases of the junction left unmatched. CDR3 protein: CASSYSGQEHGYTF. The CDR3 coding sequence is TGTGCCAGCAGTTACTCAGGACAGGAACATGGCTACACCTTC.

The rearrangement uses TRBV28 and TRBJ1-5; TRBD1 matches at 8 bases. Germline values: CDR1 MDHEN, CDR2 SYDVKM. The J segment lost 6 bases and the V segment lost 4 bases, leaving 8 bases of the junction unmatched. The CDR3 is made up of 15 amino acids. This CDR3 is CASSWAQGGIQPQHF. CDR3 nucleotide sequence: TGTGCCAGCAGTTGGGCACAGGGGGGGATTCAGCCCCAGCATTTT.

This chain connects TRBV7-6 to TRBJ2-5, with TRBD1 as a possible D gene (6 bases). The end of the DNA is better explained by TRBJ2-7, so the J call may be wrong. Germline V lookup: CDR1 SGHVS, CDR2 FNYEAQ. The CDR3 is 15 residues long. The CDR3 is CASSRDNGFTYEQYF. CDR3 in DNA: TGTGCCAGCAGCCGGGACAACGGTTTTACCTACGAGCAGTACTTC.

This chain links TRBV5-1 with TRBJ2-7; D could derive from TRBD1 or TRBD2 (5 bases each). This CDR3 has 15 residues. Germline values: CDR1 SGHRS, CDR2 YFSETQ. The germline V and J ends were trimmed by 0 bases and 4 bases, with 14 bases remaining between them. This CDR3 is CASSLAVRDQYEQYF. CDR3 nucleotide sequence: TGCGCCAGCAGCTTGGCCGTGAGGGACCAGTACGAGCAGTACTTC. The full variable domain, completed using reference TRBV5-1 and TRBJ2-7, is KAGVTQTPRYLIKTRGQQVTLSCSPISGHRSVSWYQQTPGQGLQFLFEYFSETQRNKGNFPGRFSGRQFSNSRSEMNVSTLELGDSALYLCASSLAVRDQYEQYFGPGTRLTVT.

The chain joins TRBV19 to TRBJ2-7, with D possibly TRBD1 on 5 matching bases. Germline CDR1 and CDR2: LNHDA and SQIVND (reference sequence). V lost 1 base and J lost 0, with 13 bases in between. The length of the CDR3 is 16 residues. The CDR3 loop is CASSIGLGQGSYEQYF. The CDR3 DNA is TGTGCCAGTAGTATAGGCCTAGGACAAGGCTCCTACGAGCAGTACTTC. The full variable domain, its missing parts supplied by reference TRBV19 and TRBJ2-7, is DGGITQSPKYLFRKEGQNVTLSCEQNLNHDAMYWYRQDPGQGLRLIYYSQIVNDFQKGDIAEGYSVSREKKESFPLTVTSAQKNPTAFYLCASSIGLGQGSYEQYFGPGTRLTVT.

Only one count was recorded for this clone. The genes are TRBV10-1 and TRBJ2-1, with 7 bases matching TRBD1. V dropped 5 bases and J dropped 5; count of bases not matched to a gene: 15. Germline V CDR1 and CDR2: WNHNN, SYGVQD (reference sequence). The CDR3 contains 17 residues. The CDR3 DNA follows: TGCGCCAGCAGTCCTGACCCTCGGGACAGCCTAGACAATGAGCAGTTCTTC. It encodes CASSPDPRDSLDNEQFF.

The chain couples TRBV9 to TRBJ2-5; either TRBD1 or TRBD2 may supply D (6 bases each). The CDR3 spans 13 residues. V lost 2 bases, J lost 7 bases, and 12 bases lay in between. Looked up from germline, CDR1 is SGDLS and CDR2 is YYNGEE. The chain's CDR3 is CASSVYEGGTQYF. The CDR3 DNA reads TGTGCCAGCAGCGTGTACGAGGGGGGGACCCAGTACTTC.

The rearrangement joins TRBV6-5 to TRBJ2-7; a weak D match, TRBD2 (5 bases). The V end was cut by 2 bases, the J end by 3 bases, with 11 bases between. The germline CDR1 and CDR2 sequences are MNHEY and SVGAGI. The CDR3 totals 14 residues. CDR3 residues: CASSYRGQDYEQYF. Written as DNA, the CDR3 is TGTGCCAGCAGTTACAGAGGGCAGGACTACGAGCAGTACTTC.

The chain employs TRBV18 and TRBJ2-7; D gene unclear. Trimming pared 9 bases from V and 4 bases from J, leaving 10 bases between. The CDR3 runs 11 residues. In germline, CDR1 is KGHSH, CDR2 LQKENI. CDR3 sequence reads: CASSLEYEQYF. As DNA, the CDR3 is TGTGCCAGTTCGTTGGAATACGAGCAGTACTTC.

This sequence joins TRBV5-1 and TRBJ2-2; D perhaps matches TRBD1 (6 bases). Trimming removed 3 bases from V and 6 bases from J, with 9 bases in between. Germline V gene lookup returns CDR1 SGHRS and CDR2 YFSETQ. The CDR3 is 13 residues long. The CDR3 reads CASSYGQSGELFF. The CDR3 nucleotides are TGCGCCAGCAGCTATGGACAGTCCGGGGAGCTGTTTTTT.